The rows below give T cell receptor beta chains drawn from one sample of a study of blood T cell repertoires in COVID-19. Assay: immunoSEQ multiplex PCR; the TCRdb copy retains only in-frame clones and omits some. The sample has a few hundred thousand clones, roughly 80% seen once. The specimen sequenced was PBMCs or T cells enriched from blood (not recorded which). These receptors all stem from a man aged 35 to 55 who had been exposed to COVID-19. Each CDR3 is given with its conserved first and last residue. A D gene is named only where the DNA matches it firmly.

V gene	D gene	J gene	CDR3 protein
TRBV7-6	TRBD1	TRBJ1-5	CASSTDRDQPQHF
TRBV6-1	.	TRBJ2-1	CASSETRSNRDEQFF
TRBV7-2	.	TRBJ1-2	CASSLVAGGNGGYTF
TRBV7-9	.	TRBJ2-3	CASVRGVNTDTQYF
TRBV7-8	.	TRBJ1-1	CASSLGQTRTEAFF
TRBV14	TRBD1	TRBJ1-2	CASSRFLDRSNYGYTF
TRBV14	.	TRBJ2-7	CASSFVGSGSDEQYF
TRBV7-9	TRBD2	TRBJ2-1	CASSHDSGRGNNEQFF
TRBV2	.	TRBJ2-2	CASTLGVTGELFF
TRBV7-8	TRBD2	TRBJ2-7	CASSSPGLVITYEQYF
TRBV4-1	.	TRBJ1-1	CASSQTRANTEAFF
TRBV7-6	.	TRBJ2-6	CASSPWSGANVLTF
TRBV7-2	.	TRBJ1-1	CASGDMNTEAFF
TRBV18	.	TRBJ1-1	CASSPRTFPARNKMNTEAFF
TRBV19	.	TRBJ2-7	CASSIGTLGTEQYF
TRBV7-8	TRBD2	TRBJ2-1	CASSPPPSGNLNEQFF
TRBV7-9	.	TRBJ2-1	CASSFGGNTGEQFF
TRBV9	TRBD1	TRBJ1-1	CASSRAGGSAFF
TRBV13	TRBD2	TRBJ2-1	CASSPTGLAGVEQFF
TRBV10-3	.	TRBJ2-7	CAISAGWATREVVSYEQYF
TRBV3-1/TRBV3-2	.	TRBJ1-3	CASSQDTNFNTIYF
TRBV7-2	.	TRBJ1-5	CASTKGVGSGQPQHF
TRBV6-5	.	TRBJ2-2	CANEGILGELFF
TRBV7-9	TRBD1	TRBJ2-7	CASSPGDRVREQYF
TRBV20-1	.	TRBJ1-3	CSASRGFSGNTIYF
TRBV10-3	TRBD1	TRBJ1-1	CAITETGTGTEAFF
TRBV18	TRBD1	TRBJ1-2	CASSPGDRRGYTF
TRBV24-1	TRBD2	TRBJ2-7	CATSDLQSRTSVRAYEQYF
TRBV11-3	TRBD2	TRBJ2-7	CASSLGMLAGGYEQYF
TRBV5-1	TRBD2	TRBJ2-7	CASSSGSGGDEQYF
TRBV29-1	TRBD2	TRBJ2-7	CSVGPGGTWGDEQYF
TRBV12-3/TRBV12-4	TRBD2	TRBJ2-3	CASSLGPGGGF
TRBV19	.	TRBJ2-5	CASSTDSASGETQYF
TRBV24-1	TRBD1	TRBJ2-1	CATSDFPSLGGQGINEQFF
TRBV3-1/TRBV3-2	TRBD2	TRBJ2-2	CASSQDAGGRHGELFF
TRBV11-2	.	TRBJ2-2	CASSSIPPSLNTGELFF
TRBV6-4	.	TRBJ2-2	CASSIQGGGELFF
TRBV7-8	.	TRBJ2-1	CASSHLDGVPNEQFF
TRBV7-2	.	TRBJ2-5	CASSLSSVGVQETQYF
TRBV18	.	TRBJ2-7	CASSPGTRYEQYF
TRBV30	TRBD1	TRBJ1-1	CAWSVGGTANMNTEAFF
TRBV11-3	TRBD1	TRBJ2-7	CASSFRDSIFYEQYF
TRBV6-5	.	TRBJ2-1	CASSQGLLQFF
TRBV27	.	TRBJ2-7	CASSFFGSSYEQYF
TRBV29-1	.	TRBJ2-3	CSGNEGSTSTDTQYF
TRBV23-1	.	TRBJ1-5	CASSQREQPQHF
TRBV5-1	TRBD1	TRBJ1-2	CASSPGGQGAGYTF
TRBV7-2	.	TRBJ2-1	CASSYYDGAYNEQFF
TRBV9	.	TRBJ1-6	CASSVEGWGNSPLHF
TRBV4-1	TRBD2	TRBJ2-1	CASSQVSSGVRSSYNEQFF
TRBV13	.	TRBJ2-1	CASSPKTRPSDSYNEQFF
TRBV2	TRBD2	TRBJ2-2	CASKPGLVNFGGELFF
TRBV7-9	.	TRBJ2-1	CASSLALANNEQFF
TRBV2	TRBD1	TRBJ1-6	CASRYRGGSYNSPLHF
TRBV7-8	.	TRBJ1-5	CASSPPSLLLGPYQPQHF